Listed below are T cell receptor beta chains from one sample, sequenced in a study of CD8 T cells in ankylosing spondylitis. TCRdb re-called the 5' RACE reads through MiXCR, storing one row per CDR3 protein. This table holds more than 600,000 distinct CDR3 sequences, under 20% found once. The specimen was blood, either unsorted or a sorted T cell fraction (not recorded which). The origin of the receptors is a male donor with ankylosing spondylitis. Each CDR3 is given with its conserved first and last residue. Clone sizes are given selectively: once, few, many, or a class where the clone is expanded.

J gene	V gene	clone size	CDR3 protein
TRBJ1-1	TRBV7-9	few	CASSLGFGLKNTEAFF
TRBJ1-5	TRBV20-1	few	CSAREGTGDNQPQHF
TRBJ2-7	TRBV27	few	CASSPRQTYEQYF
TRBJ1-2	TRBV12-3/TRBV12-4	few	CASSPLGGGYGYTF
TRBJ2-1	TRBV10-3	-	CATHREGEVPYNEQFF
TRBJ2-1	TRBV6-5	many	CASSYGTRGYNEQFF
TRBJ2-7	TRBV6-1	few	CASNPSGGSVYEQYF
TRBJ1-4	TRBV15	few	CATSREARLNEKLFF
TRBJ1-4	TRBV5-1	few	CASSFTGAITNEKLFF
TRBJ2-5	TRBV13	few	CASSLWGALETQYF
TRBJ2-3	TRBV7-2	few	CASSSGTARVTQYF
TRBJ2-2	TRBV4-2	few	CASSQVPSANTGELFF
TRBJ1-2	TRBV12-3/TRBV12-4	-	CASTPGDRGPANYGYTF
TRBJ2-1	TRBV12-3/TRBV12-4	-	CASSGGDSNNEQFF
TRBJ2-1	TRBV12-5	-	CATPWAGLGNEQFF
TRBJ2-3	TRBV10-3	-	CAISDSGGGDTQYF
TRBJ2-7	TRBV4-3	few	CASSLGWDRVYEQYF
TRBJ1-5	TRBV4-1	many	CASSQPGQGNQPQHF
TRBJ1-2	TRBV6-1	-	CASRVVPFGDSRYGTF
TRBJ1-4	TRBV6-1	-	CASNSGGAAGEKLFF
TRBJ2-1	TRBV2	few	CASTGLAGGEYNEQFF
TRBJ2-2	TRBV19	-	CASSMSTGSTGELFF
TRBJ1-2	TRBV12-5	-	CASATQTDYGYTF
TRBJ2-3	TRBV12-3/TRBV12-4	-	CASTFASLGGNTDTQYF
TRBJ2-1	TRBV12-3/TRBV12-4	-	CASSLADSVPSTEQFF
TRBJ1-1	TRBV20-1	few	CSARDLTDQAFF
TRBJ2-7	TRBV20-1	-	CSASERSGSAYEQYF
TRBJ1-6	TRBV2	-	CASTPGTGHYNSPLHF